This T cell receptor (beta chain) was recorded in a study of blood T cell repertoires in COVID-19. Study overall: COVID-19 samples, acute and convalescent, were from the United States, Italy and Spain. Sources were T cells, B-cell-depleted T cells, or PBMCs; the material itself was cDNA or gDNA.

Per the authors' pipeline: The authors estimated nucleated cell counts from reference gene primer amplification. Sequencing used immunoSEQ multiplex PCR; TCRdb keeps in-frame clones, though not all of them. The D gene and trimming were derived from the DNA, and the V and J assignments and clone size from that table. The repertoire consists of about 180,000 clones, with 86% occurring once and the leading ten covering over 7.5%. CDR3 size: 11 residues. Trimming cost V 3 bases and J 6 bases, with 3 bases left between them. Germline-derived CDR1 and CDR2 are MDHEN and SYDVKM. The sequence derives from a man over 45 with active or convalescent COVID-19. The chain carries TRBV28 and TRBJ1-5; the D is unclear. The sequenced sample was peripheral blood. CDR3 DNA sequence: TGTGCCAGCAGTTTCGGTCAGCCCCAGCATTTT. Translation gives CASSFGQPQHF.